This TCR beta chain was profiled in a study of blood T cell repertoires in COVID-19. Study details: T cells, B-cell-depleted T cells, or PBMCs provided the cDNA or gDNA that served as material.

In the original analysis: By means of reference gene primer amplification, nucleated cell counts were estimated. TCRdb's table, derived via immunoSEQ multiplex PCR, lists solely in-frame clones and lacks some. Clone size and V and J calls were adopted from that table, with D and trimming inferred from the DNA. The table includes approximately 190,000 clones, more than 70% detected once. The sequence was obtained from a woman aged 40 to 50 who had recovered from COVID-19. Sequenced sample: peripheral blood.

The CDR3 sequence is CASDPEWDSAPLHF. The CDR3 coding sequence is TGTGCCAGCGACCCCGAGTGGGACTCGGCACCCCTCCACTTT. The V call is TRBV6-5, the J call TRBJ1-6; D is possibly TRBD1 (5 bases). With 8 bases removed from V and 11 bases from J, the gap between germline ends came to 19 bases. The CDR3 spans 14 residues. Germline CDR1 MNHEY, CDR2 SVGAGI.